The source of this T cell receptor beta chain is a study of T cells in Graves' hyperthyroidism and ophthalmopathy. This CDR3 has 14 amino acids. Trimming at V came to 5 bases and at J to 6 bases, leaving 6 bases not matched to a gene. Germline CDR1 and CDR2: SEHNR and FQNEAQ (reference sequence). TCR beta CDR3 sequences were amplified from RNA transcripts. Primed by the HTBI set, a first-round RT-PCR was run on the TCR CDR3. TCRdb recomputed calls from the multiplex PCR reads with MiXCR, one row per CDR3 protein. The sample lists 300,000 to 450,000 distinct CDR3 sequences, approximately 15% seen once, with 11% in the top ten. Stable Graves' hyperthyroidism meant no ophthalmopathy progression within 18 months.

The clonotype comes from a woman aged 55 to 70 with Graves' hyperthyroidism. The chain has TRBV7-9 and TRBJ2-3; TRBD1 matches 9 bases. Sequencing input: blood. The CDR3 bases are TGTGCCAGCAGCAGGGGGACAGGGTATGATACGCAGTATTTT. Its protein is CASSRGTGYDTQYF.